The 20 T cell receptor beta chains given below trace back to one sample, sequenced in a study of blood T cell repertoires in COVID-19. Using immunoSEQ multiplex PCR, the repertoire was profiled, and TCRdb retains in-frame clones only, with some absent. The sample records about 150,000 clones, approximately 82% being singletons. Material: peripheral blood. Receptors were obtained from a woman aged 50 to 60 with acute or convalescent COVID-19.

The chain carries TRBV5-5 and TRBJ1-5; no reliable D call. V lost 0 bases and J 4 bases, leaving 5 bases between the germline ends. The CDR3 is made up of 13 amino acids. Germline V gene data show CDR1 as SGHKS and CDR2 as YYEKEE (reference sequence). The CDR3 loop is CASSLDRNQPQHF. The CDR3 bases are TGTGCCAGCAGCTTGGACAGAAATCAGCCCCAGCATTTT.

The genes are TRBV15 and TRBJ1-2; perhaps TRBD1 as D (5 bases). The length of the CDR3 is 17 residues. V was clipped by 3 bases and J by 4 bases, with 21 bases between them. CDR1 is LNHNV and CDR2 is YYDKDF in the germline V gene (reference sequence). CDR3 bases: TGTGCCACCAGCAGCGTATTACCCGGACGGGGGTCCTATGGCTACACCTTC. Protein product: CATSSVLPGRGSYGYTF.

The chain carries TRBV5-1 and TRBJ2-7; D is perhaps TRBD1 (5 bases). V dropped 0 bases and J dropped 0 bases, with 7 bases sitting between them. The CDR3 contains 14 residues. Germline-derived CDR1 and CDR2 are SGHRS and YFSETQ. As DNA, the CDR3 is TGCGCCAGCAGCTTGGTGACAGACTCCTACGAGCAGTACTTC. It specifies CASSLVTDSYEQYF.

The V call is TRBV9, the J call TRBJ2-3, with 10 bases matching TRBD2. CDR3 length equals 17 residues. V lost 0 bases and J lost 6; bases outside the gene matches: 10. Germline loops: CDR1 SGDLS, CDR2 YYNGEE. CDR3 in DNA: TGTGCCAGCAGCGTAGGGAAGCGGGAGGGCCGGGCCGATACGCAGTATTTT. The encoded protein is CASSVGKREGRADTQYF.

V usage is TRBV10-2 and J usage is TRBJ2-5, with TRBD1 matching over 7 bases. Germline V gene data show CDR1 as WSHSY and CDR2 as SAAADI. This CDR3 spans 13 amino acids. V gave up 5 bases and J gave up 4 bases; unmatched junction bases: 4. The CDR3 region has the DNA TGCGCCAGCAGTTTAACAGGGGCAGAGACCCAGTACTTC. Translated, it gives CASSLTGAETQYF.

This clone appeared a single time. The chain has TRBV11-2 and TRBJ2-5, with D perhaps TRBD1 (5 bases). The germline V and J ends were trimmed by 6 bases and 5 bases, with 13 bases remaining between them. This CDR3 spans 13 amino acids. The germline V gene has CDR1 SGHAT and CDR2 FQNNGV. Written as DNA, the CDR3 is TGTGCCAGCAGTAGGGGCGGCCGGGAGACCCAGTACTTC. Protein sequence: CASSRGGRETQYF.

The chain couples TRBV11-3 to TRBJ2-6; TRBD1 matches at 9 bases. The V segment lost 5 bases and the J segment 2 bases; nucleotides outside the gene matches: 4. Germline values: CDR1 SGHNT, CDR2 YENEEA. This CDR3 comprises 16 residues. The CDR3: CASSPGTGTGANVLTF. As DNA, the CDR3 is TGTGCCAGCAGCCCCGGGACAGGGACTGGGGCCAACGTCCTGACTTTC.

This clone was recorded many times. The chain carries TRBV11-3 and TRBJ2-3; TRBD1 matches at 8 bases. Germline V gene lookup returns CDR1 SGHNT and CDR2 YENEEA. V lost 5 bases, J lost 4 bases, and 2 bases stayed unmatched. This CDR3 has 13 amino acids. CDR3 sequence reads: CASSPQGADTQYF. In DNA, the CDR3 is TGTGCCAGCAGCCCACAGGGGGCAGATACGCAGTATTTT.

The chain couples TRBV12-3 or TRBV12-4 to TRBJ2-2; D remains unclear. CDR3 size: 12 residues. V lost 2 bases to trimming and J lost 6 bases, with 4 bases between them. CDR3 in amino acids: CASSLSSGELFF. The CDR3 bases are TGTGCCAGCAGTTTATCGTCCGGGGAGCTGTTTTTT.

This chain links TRBV6-5 with TRBJ1-2; 9 bases line up with TRBD1. The ends lost 8 bases at V and 3 bases at J; junction bases unmatched: 4. Per the germline V gene, CDR1 is MNHEY and CDR2 is SVGAGI. The CDR3 covers 13 residues. For the CDR3, the DNA is TGTGCCAGCCAGGGACAGGGCCACTATGGCTACACCTTC. This encodes CASQGQGHYGYTF.

This chain's CDR3 is CASSETGNNEKLFF. The CDR3 DNA reads as TGCGCCAGCAGCGAGACAGGGAACAATGAAAAACTGTTTTTT. The chain joins TRBV5-1 to TRBJ1-4; 7 positions agree with TRBD1. The CDR3 length is 14 residues. Germline V CDR1 and CDR2: SGHRS, YFSETQ. V gave up 4 bases and J gave up 5 bases; unmatched junction bases: 5.

This clone was counted only a few times. This rearrangement joins TRBV4-1 to TRBJ2-3; D may be TRBD2 (6 bases). V was trimmed by 4 bases and J by 0 bases, leaving 14 bases between them. The germline V gene encodes CDR1 MGHRA and CDR2 YSYEKL. The CDR3 contains 16 residues. The CDR3 region is CASSRGVAASTDTQYF. For the CDR3, the DNA is TGCGCCAGCAGCCGCGGGGTAGCGGCTAGCACAGATACGCAGTATTTT.

Details on this clone: At one end, the junction sequence differs from germline, possibly due to a read error. V gene TRBV10-3 combines with J gene TRBJ1-5, with 8 bases that match TRBD1. Germline CDR1 and CDR2: ENHRY and SYGVKD. CDR3 length: 14 amino acids. DNA for the CDR3: TGTGCCATCAGGTCCTCAGGGGGCAACCAGCCCCAGCATTTT. Protein: CAIRSSGGNQPQHF.

The genes are TRBV19 and TRBJ2-1; possibly TRBD2 for D (6 bases). From germline, CDR1 is LNHDA and CDR2 SQIVND (reference sequence). The V and J ends lost 6 bases and 8 bases respectively, with 17 bases between them. The CDR3 contains 14 residues. The chain's CDR3 is CASRAGGRGDEQFF. For the CDR3, the DNA is TGTGCCAGTAGAGCGGGCGGGCGAGGGGATGAGCAGTTCTTC.

This chain connects TRBV7-6 to TRBJ2-1, with a tentative D call TRBD2 (6 bases). Germline V gene data show CDR1 as SGHVS and CDR2 as FNYEAQ. The V end was cut by 5 bases, the J end by 0 bases, with 14 bases between. The CDR3 has 16 amino acids. DNA of the CDR3: TGTGCCAGCAGCCCCCGGGACTCCCCCTCCTACAATGAGCAGTTCTTC. As protein: CASSPRDSPSYNEQFF.

The CDR3 reads CASSYGPNQPQHF. In DNA, the CDR3 is TGTGCCAGCAGTTATGGGCCCAATCAGCCCCAGCATTTT. The chain is built from TRBV12-3 or TRBV12-4 and TRBJ1-5; D not resolved. This CDR3 is 13 amino acids long. Between the trimmed V and J ends, which lost 4 bases and 3 bases, there was a span of 7 bases.

CDR3 in DNA: TGTGCCAGCAGTGACAGGGGGCCGGGGAACACTGAAGCTTTCTTT. Its translation is CASSDRGPGNTEAFF. The rearrangement joins TRBV2 to TRBJ1-1; TRBD1 aligns across 8 bases. Germline trimming cut 3 bases from V and 1 base from J; bases unmatched to any gene: 4. From germline, CDR1 is SNHLY and CDR2 FYNNEI. This CDR3 is built from 15 residues.

The chain couples TRBV18 to TRBJ1-2, with D uncertain. The CDR3 covers 15 residues. The V gene's germline CDR1 is KGHSH and CDR2 LQKENI. V lost 2 bases and J 6 bases, leaving 16 bases between the germline ends. The CDR3, as DNA: TGTGCCAGCTCACCAACTGGGTCGGGTTGGGATGGCTACACCTTC. Encoded protein: CASSPTGSGWDGYTF.

The sample holds one count of this clone. V gene TRBV19 combines with J gene TRBJ1-3, with TRBD1 as a possible D gene (6 bases). The CDR3 totals 15 residues. Germline CDR1 is LNHDA and CDR2 is SQIVND (reference sequence). Trimming left V 5 bases short and J 0 bases short, with 11 bases between. The CDR3 is CASSETTGSGNTIYF. The DNA of the CDR3 is TGTGCCAGTAGTGAAACGACAGGCTCTGGAAACACCATATATTTT. The whole variable domain, remainder taken from reference TRBV19 and TRBJ1-3, is DGGITQSPKYLFRKEGQNVTLSCEQNLNHDAMYWYRQDPGQGLRLIYYSQIVNDFQKGDIAEGYSVSREKKESFPLTVTSAQKNPTAFYLCASSETTGSGNTIYFGEGSWLTVV.

V gene TRBV11-2 combines with J gene TRBJ1-2; TRBD1 matches 9 bases. From germline, CDR1 is SGHAT and CDR2 FQNNGV. V lost 4 bases to trimming and J lost 9 bases; unmatched junction nucleotides: 12. The CDR3 is 15 amino acids. The CDR3 DNA is TGTGCCAGCAGCTCTCCGGACAGGGGTTGGAGTAGCTACACCTTC. Amino acid sequence: CASSSPDRGWSSYTF. The whole variable domain, filled in from reference TRBV11-2 and TRBJ1-2, reads EAGVAQSPRYKIIEKRQSVAFWCNPISGHATLYWYQQILGQGPKLLIQFQNNGVVDDSQLPKDRFSAERLKGVDSTLKIQPAKLEDSAVYLCASSSPDRGWSSYTFGSGTRLTVV.